This TCR beta chain was captured by sequencing in a study of Graves' ophthalmopathy and Graves' hyperthyroidism. Study observations and caveats: In predicting ophthalmopathy progression, the model reached approximately 70% sensitivity and 72.22% specificity.

Amplifying from RNA transcripts, the study obtained TCR beta CDR3 regions. HTBI-primed first-round RT-PCR preceded second-round multiplex PCR. TCRdb re-derived calls from the multiplex PCR reads in MiXCR, one entry per CDR3 protein. The top ten clones hold 11% of a sample with over a million distinct CDR3 sequences, about two fifths of them seen once. About this clonotype: The target antigen is unknown.

The sample consisted of peripheral blood or thyroid tissue (not recorded which). This sequence originates from an adult man with Graves' hyperthyroidism.

The CDR3 DNA follows: TGCAGCGTTGAAGATCGGTGGCGGGGGGGAACAGATACGCAGTATTTT. It specifies CSVEDRWRGGTDTQYF. The chain couples TRBV29-1 to TRBJ2-3; TRBD2 agrees at 9 bases. This CDR3 comprises 16 residues. Germline values: CDR1 SQVTM, CDR2 ANQGSEA. V was pared by 0 bases and J by 3 bases, with 7 bases of the junction left unmatched.